The clone carrying this TCR beta chain was observed many times. What it binds is unknown. This specimen comes from a study of T cells in Graves' hyperthyroidism and ophthalmopathy. Study findings and constraints: A model using 13 V-J features told ophthalmopathy apart from stable hyperthyroidism. Ophthalmopathy prediction by the model preceded onset by a median approximately 6.9 months.

There are 13 residues in the CDR3. Per the germline V gene, CDR1 is KGHSH and CDR2 is LQKENI. V dropped 4 bases and J dropped 3; count of bases not matched to a gene: 1. TCR beta CDR3 sequences were amplified from RNA transcripts. In the first-round RT-PCR of the TCR CDR3, the HTBI primer set was used. TCRdb reprocessed the multiplex PCR reads via MiXCR and lists one record per CDR3 protein. This sample has about 200,000 distinct CDR3 sequences; approximately 16% occur once, and the top ten carry about 50%. The chain couples TRBV18 to TRBJ1-2; 8 bases line up with TRBD1. The TCR was taken from a woman aged 50 to 60 with Graves' hyperthyroidism. Sequenced sample: blood. The CDR3: CASSQGQDYGYTF. The CDR3 DNA reads as TGTGCCAGCTCACAGGGACAGGACTATGGCTACACCTTC.